The TCR beta chain described here comes from a study of cytomegalovirus exposure and HLA in healthy donors. Use of 60 Vbeta and 13 Jbeta primers characterized the PCR. The data were produced by immunoSEQ multiplex PCR, yet TCRdb's version contains in-frame clones alone and is incomplete. This sample's table has about 190,000 clones. V was pared by 8 bases and J by 4 bases, with 13 bases of the junction left unmatched. The CDR3 runs to 15 residues. Germline V gene data show CDR1 as MNHEY and CDR2 as SVGAGI. This chain links TRBV6-5 with TRBJ1-2; 7 bases are shared with TRBD1. This TCR came from a woman younger than 45 in good health and CMV-seropositive. Source material: PBMCs. The CDR3 nucleotides read TGTGCCAGCCGCTCCGGGACAGCCTCTTTCTATGGCTACACCTTC. Translated: CASRSGTASFYGYTF.